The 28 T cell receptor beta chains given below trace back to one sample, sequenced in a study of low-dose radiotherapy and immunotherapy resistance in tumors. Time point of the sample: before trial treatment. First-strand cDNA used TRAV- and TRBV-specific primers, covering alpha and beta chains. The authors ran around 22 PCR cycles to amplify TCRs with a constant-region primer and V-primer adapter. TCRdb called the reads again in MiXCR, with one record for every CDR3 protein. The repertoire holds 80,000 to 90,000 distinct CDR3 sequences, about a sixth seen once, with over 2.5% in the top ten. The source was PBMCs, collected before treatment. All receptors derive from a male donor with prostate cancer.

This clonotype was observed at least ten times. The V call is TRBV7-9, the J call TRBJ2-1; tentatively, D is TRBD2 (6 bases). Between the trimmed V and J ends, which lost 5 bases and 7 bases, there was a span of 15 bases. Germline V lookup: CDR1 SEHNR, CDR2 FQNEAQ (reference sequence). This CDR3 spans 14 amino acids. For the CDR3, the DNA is TGTGCCAGCAGCCTTGCGGGACTCACAAATGAGCAGTTCTTC. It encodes CASSLAGLTNEQFF.

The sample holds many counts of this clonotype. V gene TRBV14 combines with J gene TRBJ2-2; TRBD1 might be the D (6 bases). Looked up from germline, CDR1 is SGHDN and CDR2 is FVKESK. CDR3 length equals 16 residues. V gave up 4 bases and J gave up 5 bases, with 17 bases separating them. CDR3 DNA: TGTGCCAGCAGCCCCCGAGGAGCCCAGGGGACCGGGGAGCTGTTTTTT. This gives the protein CASSPRGAQGTGELFF.

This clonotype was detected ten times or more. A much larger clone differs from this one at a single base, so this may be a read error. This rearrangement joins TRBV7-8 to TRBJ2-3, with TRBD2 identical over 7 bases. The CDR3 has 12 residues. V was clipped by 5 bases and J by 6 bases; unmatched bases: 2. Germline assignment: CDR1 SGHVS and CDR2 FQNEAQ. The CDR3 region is CASSPGGDTQYF. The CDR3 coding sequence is TGTGCCAGCAGCCCCGGGGGGGATACGCAGTATTTT. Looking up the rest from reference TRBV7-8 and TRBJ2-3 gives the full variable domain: GAGVSQSPRYKVAKRGQDVALRCDPISGHVSLFWYQQALGQGPEFLTYFQNEAQLDKSGLPSDRFFAERPEGSVSTLKIQRTQQEDSAVYLCASSPGGDTQYFGPGTRLTVL.

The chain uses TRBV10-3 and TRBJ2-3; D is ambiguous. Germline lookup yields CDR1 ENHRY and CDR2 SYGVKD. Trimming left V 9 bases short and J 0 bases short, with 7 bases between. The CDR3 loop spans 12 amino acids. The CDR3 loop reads CAMGPSTDTQYF. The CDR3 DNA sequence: TGTGCCATGGGCCCTAGCACAGATACGCAGTATTTT.

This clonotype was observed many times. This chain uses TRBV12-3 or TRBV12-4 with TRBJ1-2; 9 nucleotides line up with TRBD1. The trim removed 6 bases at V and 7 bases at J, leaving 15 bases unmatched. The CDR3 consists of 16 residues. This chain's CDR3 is CASSSVRTGAYVGYTF. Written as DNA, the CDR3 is TGTGCCAGCAGCTCAGTTCGGACAGGGGCATATGTTGGCTACACCTTC.

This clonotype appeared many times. The CDR3 DNA reads TGCGCCAGCAGCTTGGCACGGGACAGGGGGACCCGTCTCACAGATACGCAGTATTTT. It translates to CASSLARDRGTRLTDTQYF. This chain joins TRBV5-1 and TRBJ2-3; 11 nucleotides line up with TRBD1. The CDR3 is 19 amino acids. The germline CDR1 and CDR2 sequences are SGHRS and YFSETQ. With V trimmed by 0 bases and J by 2 bases, 11 bases remained unmatched.

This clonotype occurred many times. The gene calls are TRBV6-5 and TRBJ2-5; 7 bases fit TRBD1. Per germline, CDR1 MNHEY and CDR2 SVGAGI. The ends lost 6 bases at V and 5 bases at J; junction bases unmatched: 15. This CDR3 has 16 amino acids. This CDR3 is CASSITLTGYLETQYF. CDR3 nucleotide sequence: TGTGCCAGCAGCATCACCCTGACAGGGTATTTGGAGACCCAGTACTTC.

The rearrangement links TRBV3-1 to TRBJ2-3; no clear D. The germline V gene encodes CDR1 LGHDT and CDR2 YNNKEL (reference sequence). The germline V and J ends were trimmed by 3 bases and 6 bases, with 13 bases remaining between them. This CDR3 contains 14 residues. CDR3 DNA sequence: TGTGCCAGCAGCCAGCCCCTGGGCGCGGATACGCAGTATTTT. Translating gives CASSQPLGADTQYF.

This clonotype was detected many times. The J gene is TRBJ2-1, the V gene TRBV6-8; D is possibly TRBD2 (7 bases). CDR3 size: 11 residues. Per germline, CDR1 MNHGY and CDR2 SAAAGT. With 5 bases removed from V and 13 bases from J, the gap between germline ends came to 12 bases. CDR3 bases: TGTGCCAGCAGTGAGGGGGGGCCCCAGTTCTTC. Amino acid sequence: CASSEGGPQFF.

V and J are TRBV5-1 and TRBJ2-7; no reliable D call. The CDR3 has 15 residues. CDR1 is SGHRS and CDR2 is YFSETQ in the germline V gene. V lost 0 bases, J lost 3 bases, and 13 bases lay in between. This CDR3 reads CASSLDGPKNYEQYF. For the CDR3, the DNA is TGCGCCAGCAGCTTGGATGGCCCGAAAAACTACGAGCAGTACTTC.

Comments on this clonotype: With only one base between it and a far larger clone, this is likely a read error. The DNA of the CDR3 is TGTGCCAGCAGTGAGGGCGCGGGGGGGGATACGCAGCATTTT. Amino acids: CASSEGAGGDTQHF. V gene TRBV13 combines with J gene TRBJ2-3; D perhaps matches TRBD1 (5 bases). The J call is doubtful: the DNA matches TRBJ1-5 better. The germline V gene encodes CDR1 PRHDT and CDR2 FYEKMQ (reference sequence). The CDR3 length is 14 residues.

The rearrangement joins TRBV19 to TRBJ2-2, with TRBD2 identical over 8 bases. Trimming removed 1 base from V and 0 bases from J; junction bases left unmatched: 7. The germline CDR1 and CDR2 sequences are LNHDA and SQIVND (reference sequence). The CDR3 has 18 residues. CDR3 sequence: CASSIASGRVPNTGELFF. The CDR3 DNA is TGTGCCAGTAGTATAGCCTCCGGGAGGGTCCCGAACACCGGGGAGCTGTTTTTT.

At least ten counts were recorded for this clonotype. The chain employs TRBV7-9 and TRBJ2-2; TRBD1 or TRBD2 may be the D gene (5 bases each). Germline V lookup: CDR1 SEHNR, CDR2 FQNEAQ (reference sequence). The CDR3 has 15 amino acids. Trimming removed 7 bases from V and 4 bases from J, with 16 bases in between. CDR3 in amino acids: CASTSRSRGTGELFF. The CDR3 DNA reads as TGTGCCAGCACCTCCCGGTCGAGGGGCACCGGGGAGCTGTTTTTT. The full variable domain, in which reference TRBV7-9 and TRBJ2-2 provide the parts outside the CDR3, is DTGVSQNPRHKITKRGQNVTFRCDPISEHNRLYWYRQTLGQGPEFLTYFQNEAQLEKSRLLSDRFSAERPKGSFSTLEIQRTEQGDSAMYLCASTSRSRGTGELFFGEGSRLTVL.

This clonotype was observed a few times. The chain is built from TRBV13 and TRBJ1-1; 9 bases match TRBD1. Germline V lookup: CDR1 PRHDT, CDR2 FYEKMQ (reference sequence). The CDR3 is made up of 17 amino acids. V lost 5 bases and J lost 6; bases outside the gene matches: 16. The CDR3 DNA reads TGTGCCAGCAGCCATCGGACAGGGGTTGGGGTAGCTGCTGAAGCTTTCTTT. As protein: CASSHRTGVGVAAEAFF.

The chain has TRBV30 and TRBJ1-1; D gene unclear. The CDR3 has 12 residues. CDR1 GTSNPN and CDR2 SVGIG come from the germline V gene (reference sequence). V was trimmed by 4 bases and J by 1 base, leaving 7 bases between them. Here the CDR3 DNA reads TGTGCCTGGAAGGGCGGGAACACTGAAGCTTTCTTT. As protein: CAWKGGNTEAFF.

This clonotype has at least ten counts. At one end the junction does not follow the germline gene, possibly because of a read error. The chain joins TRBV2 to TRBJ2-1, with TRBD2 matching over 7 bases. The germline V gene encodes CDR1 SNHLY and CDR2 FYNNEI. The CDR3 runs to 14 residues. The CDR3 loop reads CASSDSGPPGGLVF. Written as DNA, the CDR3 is TGTGCCAGCAGTGATTCGGGACCCCCCGGGGGGTTGGTCTTC.

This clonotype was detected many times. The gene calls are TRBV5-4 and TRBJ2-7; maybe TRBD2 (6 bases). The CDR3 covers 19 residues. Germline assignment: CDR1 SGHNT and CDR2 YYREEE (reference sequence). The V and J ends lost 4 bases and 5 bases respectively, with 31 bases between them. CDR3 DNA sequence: TGTGCCAGCAGCCTGATTGGTCGGAGGTCCCCCGGGGGTCTCGACGAGCAGTACTTC. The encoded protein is CASSLIGRRSPGGLDEQYF. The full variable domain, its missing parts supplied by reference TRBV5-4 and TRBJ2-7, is ETGVTQSPTHLIKTRGQQVTLRCSSQSGHNTVSWYQQALGQGPQFIFQYYREEENGRGNFPPRFSGLQFPNYSSELNVNALELDDSALYLCASSLIGRRSPGGLDEQYFGPGTRLTVT.

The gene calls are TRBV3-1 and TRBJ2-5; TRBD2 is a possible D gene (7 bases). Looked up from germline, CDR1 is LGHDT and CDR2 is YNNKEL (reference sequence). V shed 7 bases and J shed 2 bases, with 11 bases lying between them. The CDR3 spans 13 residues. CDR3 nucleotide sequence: TGTGCCAGCACCGGGGGGCCACAAGAGACCCAGTACTTC. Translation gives CASTGGPQETQYF.

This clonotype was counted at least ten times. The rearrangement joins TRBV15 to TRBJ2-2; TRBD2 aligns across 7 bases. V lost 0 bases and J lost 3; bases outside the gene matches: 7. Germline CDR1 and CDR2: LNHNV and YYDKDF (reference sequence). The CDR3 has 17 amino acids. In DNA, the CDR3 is TGTGCCACCAGCAGAGAGGCCGCTAGCGGCGACACCGGGGAGCTGTTTTTT. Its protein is CATSREAASGDTGELFF.

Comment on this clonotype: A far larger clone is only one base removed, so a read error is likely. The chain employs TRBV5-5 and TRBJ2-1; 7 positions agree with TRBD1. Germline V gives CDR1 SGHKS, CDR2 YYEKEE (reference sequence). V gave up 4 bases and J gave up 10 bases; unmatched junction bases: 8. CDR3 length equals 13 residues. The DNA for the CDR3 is TGTGCCAGCAGCCCGGGACAGTACTACGAGCAGTTCTTC. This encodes CASSPGQYYEQFF.

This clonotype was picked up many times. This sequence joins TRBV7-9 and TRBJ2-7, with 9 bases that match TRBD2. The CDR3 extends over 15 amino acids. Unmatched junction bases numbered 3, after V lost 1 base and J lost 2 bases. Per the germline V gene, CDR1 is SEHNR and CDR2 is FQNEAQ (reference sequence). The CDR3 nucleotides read TGTGCCAGCAGCTTAGGGGGCGGGGGGGCCTACGAGCAGTACTTC. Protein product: CASSLGGGGAYEQYF. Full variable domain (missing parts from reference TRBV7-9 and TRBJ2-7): DTGVSQNPRHKITKRGQNVTFRCDPISEHNRLYWYRQTLGQGPEFLTYFQNEAQLEKSRLLSDRFSAERPKGSFSTLEIQRTEQGDSAMYLCASSLGGGGAYEQYFGPGTRLTVT.

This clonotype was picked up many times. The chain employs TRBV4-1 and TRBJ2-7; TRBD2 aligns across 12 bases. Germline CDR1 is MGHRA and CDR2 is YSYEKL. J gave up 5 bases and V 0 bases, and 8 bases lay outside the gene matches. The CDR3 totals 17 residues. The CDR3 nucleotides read TGCGCCAGCAGCCAAGATGTGCTAGCGGGGGGGACCCACGAGCAGTACTTC. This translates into CASSQDVLAGGTHEQYF.

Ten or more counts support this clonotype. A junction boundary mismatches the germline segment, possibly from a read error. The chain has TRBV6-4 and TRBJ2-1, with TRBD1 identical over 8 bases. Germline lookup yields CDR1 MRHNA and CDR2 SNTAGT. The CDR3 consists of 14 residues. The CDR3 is CAISELQGADEQFF. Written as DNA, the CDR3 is TGTGCCATCAGTGAGCTTCAGGGGGCCGATGAGCAGTTCTTC.

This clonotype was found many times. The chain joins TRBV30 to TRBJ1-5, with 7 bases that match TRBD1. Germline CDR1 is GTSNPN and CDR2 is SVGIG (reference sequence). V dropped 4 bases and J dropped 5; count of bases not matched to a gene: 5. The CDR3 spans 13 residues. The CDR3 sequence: CAWTTGPDQPQHF. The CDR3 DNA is TGTGCCTGGACGACAGGGCCTGATCAGCCCCAGCATTTT.

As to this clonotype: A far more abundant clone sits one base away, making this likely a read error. CDR3 nucleotide sequence: TGTGCCAGCACAACGGGGGACTCTGGAAACACCATATGTTTT. It codes for CASTTGDSGNTICF. The chain has TRBV6-8 and TRBJ1-3; possible D gene TRBD1, 5 bases. CDR3 length: 14 amino acids. Germline V lookup: CDR1 MNHGY, CDR2 SAAAGT.

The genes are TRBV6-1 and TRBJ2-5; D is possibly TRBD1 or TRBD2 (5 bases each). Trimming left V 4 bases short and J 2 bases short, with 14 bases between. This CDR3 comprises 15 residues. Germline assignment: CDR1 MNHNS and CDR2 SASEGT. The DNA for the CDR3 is TGTGCCAGCAGTGGTACTAGGGGCACACAAGAGACCCAGTACTTC. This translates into CASSGTRGTQETQYF.

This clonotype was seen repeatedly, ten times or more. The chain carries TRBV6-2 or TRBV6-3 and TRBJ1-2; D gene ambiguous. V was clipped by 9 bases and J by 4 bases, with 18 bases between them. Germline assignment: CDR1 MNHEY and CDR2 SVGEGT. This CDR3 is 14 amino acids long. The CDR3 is CASRARIGSYGYTF. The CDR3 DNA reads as TGTGCCAGTAGAGCCAGAATTGGGAGCTATGGCTACACCTTC.

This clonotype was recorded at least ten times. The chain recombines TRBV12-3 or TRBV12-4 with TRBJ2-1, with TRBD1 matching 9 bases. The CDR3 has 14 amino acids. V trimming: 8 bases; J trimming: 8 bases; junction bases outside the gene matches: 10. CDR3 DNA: TGTGCCAGCGGATGGGACAGGGTTACACATGAGCAGTTCTTC. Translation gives CASGWDRVTHEQFF.